This T cell receptor (beta chain) was observed in a study of blood T cell repertoires in COVID-19. This clone was observed once. Sequenced by immunoSEQ multiplex PCR; TCRdb stores in-frame clones only, minus some. The sample yields over 150,000 clones, less than 90% seen once. The study recruited people aged about 18 to 95 years across approximately 24 US areas. In germline, CDR1 is SGHTA, CDR2 FQGNSA. The CDR3 consists of 17 residues. Trimming took 5 bases from V and 1 from J; bases not matched to a gene: 5. Sequencing was done on a sample of PBMCs or T cells enriched from blood (not recorded which). The V gene is TRBV7-2, the J gene TRBJ2-1; 13 bases agree with TRBD2. The receptor comes from a woman aged 45-65 years who had recovered from COVID-19. The DNA of the CDR3 is TGTGCCAGCAGCATACGGACTAGCGGGAGTTCCTACAATGAGCAGTTCTTC. Its translation: CASSIRTSGSSYNEQFF.